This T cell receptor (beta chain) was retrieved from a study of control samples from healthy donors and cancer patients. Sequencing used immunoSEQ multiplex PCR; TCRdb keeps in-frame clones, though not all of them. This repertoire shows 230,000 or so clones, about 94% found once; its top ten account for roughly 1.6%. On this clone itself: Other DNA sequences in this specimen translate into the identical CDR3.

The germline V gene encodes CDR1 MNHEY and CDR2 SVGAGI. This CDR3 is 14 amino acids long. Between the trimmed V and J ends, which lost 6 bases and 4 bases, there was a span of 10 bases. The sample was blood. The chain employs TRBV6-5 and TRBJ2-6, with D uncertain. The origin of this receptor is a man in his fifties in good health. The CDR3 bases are TGTGCCAGCAGCTCCCTAAGCGGGGCCAACGTCCTGACTTTC. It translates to CASSSLSGANVLTF.